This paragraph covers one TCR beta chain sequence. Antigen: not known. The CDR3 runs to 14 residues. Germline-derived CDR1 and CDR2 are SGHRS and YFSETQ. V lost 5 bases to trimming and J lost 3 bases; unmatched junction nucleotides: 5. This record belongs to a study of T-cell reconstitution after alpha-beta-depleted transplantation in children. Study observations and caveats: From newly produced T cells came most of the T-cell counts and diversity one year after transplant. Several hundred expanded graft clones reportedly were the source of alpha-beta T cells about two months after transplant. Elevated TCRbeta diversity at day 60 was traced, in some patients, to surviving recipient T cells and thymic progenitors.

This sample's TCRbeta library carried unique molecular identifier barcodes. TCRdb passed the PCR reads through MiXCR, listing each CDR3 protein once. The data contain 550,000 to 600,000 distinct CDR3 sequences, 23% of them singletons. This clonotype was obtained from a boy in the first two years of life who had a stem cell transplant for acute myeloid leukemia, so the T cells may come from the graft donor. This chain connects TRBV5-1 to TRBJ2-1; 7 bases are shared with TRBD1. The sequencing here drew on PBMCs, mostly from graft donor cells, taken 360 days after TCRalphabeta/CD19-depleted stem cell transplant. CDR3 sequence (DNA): TGCGCCAGCAGGACCGACAGGGACTACAATGAGCAGTTCTTC. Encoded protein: CASRTDRDYNEQFF.